The clone carrying this TCR beta chain was counted between two and nine times. Its target is unknown. This may stem from a read error, because a much larger clone lies one nucleotide away. Germline V gene data show CDR1 as SGHAT and CDR2 as FQDESV (reference sequence). The CDR3 is made up of 13 amino acids. Time point reported: newly diagnosed GD, antithyroid drugs for less than 3 months. Extracted RNA from PBMCs served as the source of the TCR library. The sample originates from a study of regulatory T cells in long-lasting Graves disease. Findings and caveats of the study: With persistent disease, TRBV28, TRBJ1-2 and TRBJ2-5 were the favored segments. Newly diagnosed Graves' patients had higher TCR diversity than persistent ones. Analysis covered peripheral blood alone, not thyroid tissue.

In building TCR beta libraries, iRepertoire HTBI primers were used together with Arm-PCR of CDR3 regions. Each CDR3 protein is one row after TCRdb ran MiXCR on the multiplex PCR reads. Of hundreds of thousands of distinct CDR3 sequences in the sample, over 15% are singletons; the top ten hold around 27%. The sample was also reused in another study, on T cells in Graves' hyperthyroidism and ophthalmopathy. This second study says: Hyperthyroidism in the patients, aged 18 to 65, was newly diagnosed and under 2 months in duration.

The clonotype comes from a man aged 40-49 years with Graves disease. This chain joins TRBV11-1 and TRBJ2-7; 7 nucleotides agree with TRBD1. Sequences were derived from peripheral blood mononuclear cells (PBMCs), sampled at new diagnosis, from a patient treated with antithyroid drugs. The CDR3 reads CASSQDRPNERYF. Here the CDR3 DNA reads TGTGCCAGCAGCCAGGACAGGCCTAACGAGCGGTACTTC.